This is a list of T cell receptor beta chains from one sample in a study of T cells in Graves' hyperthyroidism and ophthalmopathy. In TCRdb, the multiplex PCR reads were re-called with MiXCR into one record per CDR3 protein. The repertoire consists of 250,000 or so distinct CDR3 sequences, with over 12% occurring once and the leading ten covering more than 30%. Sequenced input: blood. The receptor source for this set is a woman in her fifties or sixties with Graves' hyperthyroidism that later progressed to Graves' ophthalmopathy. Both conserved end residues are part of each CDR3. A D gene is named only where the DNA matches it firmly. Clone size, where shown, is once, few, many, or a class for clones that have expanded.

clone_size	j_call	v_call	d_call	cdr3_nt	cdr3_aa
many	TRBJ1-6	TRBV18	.	TGTGCCAGCTCACCACCGGTCGTAACCAATTCACCCCTCCACTTT	CASSPPVVTNSPLHF
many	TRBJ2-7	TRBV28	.	TGTGCCAGCAACGAGCGGGCCCTCACCTACGAGCAGTACTTC	CASNERALTYEQYF
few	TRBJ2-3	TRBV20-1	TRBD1	TGCAGCGTCCGGGACAGACTTAGCACAGATACGCAGTATTTT	CSVRDRLSTDTQYF
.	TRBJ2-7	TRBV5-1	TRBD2	TGCGCCAGCAGCTTGGATTGGGGGGGGATATACGAGCAGTACTTC	CASSLDWGGIYEQYF
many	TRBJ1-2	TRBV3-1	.	TGTGCCAGCAGCCACATGGGATCAGGCTACACCTTC	CASSHMGSGYTF
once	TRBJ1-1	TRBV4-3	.	TGCGCCAGCAGCCAGACAGGGAACACTGAAGCTTTCTTT	CASSQTGNTEAFF
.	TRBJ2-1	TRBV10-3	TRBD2	TGTGCCATCAGCGACCTCTCCGGGACTAGCGGGAGAGGGGTCAATGAGCAGTTCTTC	CAISDLSGTSGRGVNEQFF
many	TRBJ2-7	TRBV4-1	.	TGCGCCAGCAGCCACAGCACCCTCTTCGAGCAGTACTTC	CASSHSTLFEQYF
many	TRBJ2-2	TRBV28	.	TGTGCCAGCAGCCCTCCCGGCGCTAACACCGGGGAGCTGTTTTTT	CASSPPGANTGELFF
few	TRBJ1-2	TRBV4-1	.	TGCGCCAGCAGCCAAGGGGAACTTTACGACGATGGCTACACCTTC	CASSQGELYDDGYTF
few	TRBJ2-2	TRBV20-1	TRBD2	TGCAGTGCTAGAGACCCAAGAGCGGGGGTAAACACCGGGGAGCTGTTTTTT	CSARDPRAGVNTGELFF
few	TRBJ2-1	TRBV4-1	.	TGCGCCAGCAGCCAAGTCCAGGGGGGTCAGAATGAGCAGTTCTTC	CASSQVQGGQNEQFF
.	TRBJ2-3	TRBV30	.	TGTGCCACGTCTAGAGAGACAGCCAGCACAGATACGCAGTATTTT	CATSRETASTDTQYF
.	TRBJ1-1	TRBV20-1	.	TGCAGTGCGGGTCCTAGGATCACTGAAGCTTTCTTT	CSAGPRITEAFF
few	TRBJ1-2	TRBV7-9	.	TGTGCCAGCAGCCAGGGGCAGGGACGTCGACATGGCTACACCTTC	CASSQGQGRRHGYTF
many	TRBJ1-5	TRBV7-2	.	TGTGCCAGCAGCAGTACAGGGAGGCAGCCCCAGCATTTT	CASSSTGRQPQHF
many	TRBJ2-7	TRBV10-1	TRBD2	TGCGCCAGCAGTGACGGGACTACCAGCTCCTACGAGCAGTACTTC	CASSDGTTSSYEQYF
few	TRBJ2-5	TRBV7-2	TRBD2	TGTGCCAGCAGCCTCCTAGCGGGAGTGGAGACCCAGTACTTC	CASSLLAGVETQYF
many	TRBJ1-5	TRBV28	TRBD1	TGTGCCAGCAACCCGCCAGGGGGGTCTCAGCCCCAGCATTTT	CASNPPGGSQPQHF
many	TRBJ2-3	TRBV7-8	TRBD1	TGTGCCAGCAGACTCTACGACAGGGCAATGAGCACAGATACGCAGTATTTT	CASRLYDRAMSTDTQYF
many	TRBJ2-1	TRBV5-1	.	TGCGCCAGCAGCTTGAAGGATGAGCAGTTCTTC	CASSLKDEQFF
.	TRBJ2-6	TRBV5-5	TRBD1	TGTGCCAGCAGCTTGGAACAGGGGGCGCCTTTTACCCCCTCTGGGGCCAACGTCCTGACTTTC	CASSLEQGAPFTPSGANVLTF
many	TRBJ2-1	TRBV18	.	TGTGCCAGCTCACCAGGGGGATACAATGAGCAGTTCTTC	CASSPGGYNEQFF
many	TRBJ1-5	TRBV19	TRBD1	TGTGCCAGTAGTATAGATCAGGGGGCCCGAGGTCAGCCCCAGCATTTT	CASSIDQGARGQPQHF
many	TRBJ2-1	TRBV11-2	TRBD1	TGTGCCAGCAGTCGACAGGGCGCGAGCTCCTACAATGAGCAGTTCTTC	CASSRQGASSYNEQFF
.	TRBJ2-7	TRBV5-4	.	TGTGCCAGCAGCTACCAGGACCCTTCCTACGAGCAGTACTTC	CASSYQDPSYEQYF
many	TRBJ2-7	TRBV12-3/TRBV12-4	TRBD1	TGTGCCAGCACAGGACAGGGCCCCTACGAGCAGTACTTC	CASTGQGPYEQYF
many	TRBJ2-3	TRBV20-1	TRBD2	TGCAATATAGGAAGCGGGAGGGATACGCAGTATTTT	CNIGSGRDTQYF
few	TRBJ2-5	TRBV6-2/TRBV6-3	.	TGTGCCAGCAGTTCCCGCCTTGAAGGGGTTGGAGAGACCCAGTACTTC	CASSSRLEGVGETQYF
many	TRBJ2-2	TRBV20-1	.	TGCAGTGCTTCCCCCCGGGGCGGGGAGCTGTTTTTT	CSASPRGGELFF
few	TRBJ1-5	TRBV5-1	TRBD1	TGCGCCAGCAGCTCAGGGGGGGGGGCGGGTCAGCCCCAGCATTTT	CASSSGGGAGQPQHF
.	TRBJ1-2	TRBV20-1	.	TGCAGTGCTAGAGATTGGGGCGGACAATATGGCTACACCTTC	CSARDWGGQYGYTF
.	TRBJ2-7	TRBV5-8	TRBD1	TGTGCCAGCGCCAGGACAGGGGGCAACGAGCAGTACTTC	CASARTGGNEQYF
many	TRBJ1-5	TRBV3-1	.	TGTGCCAGCAGCCAATCCGGCAGGGCGGATCAGCCCCAGCATTTT	CASSQSGRADQPQHF
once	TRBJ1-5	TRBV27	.	TGTGCCAGCAGCCCGGGACCCCAACAGCCCCAGCATTTT	CASSPGPQQPQHF
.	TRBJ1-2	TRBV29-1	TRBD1	TGCAGCGTTGTACCCTTGACAGGGAGCATATTCTATGGCTACACCTTC	CSVVPLTGSIFYGYTF
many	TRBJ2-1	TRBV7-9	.	TGTGCCAGCAGGTTAGCGGAACCTTACAATGAGCAGTTCTTC	CASRLAEPYNEQFF
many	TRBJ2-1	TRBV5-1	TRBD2	TGCGCCAGCAGCTTGGGCGGGACTAGCGGGGATGAGCAGTTCTTC	CASSLGGTSGDEQFF
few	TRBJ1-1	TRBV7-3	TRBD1	TGTGCCAGCAGCCGGACAGGGGGAAGTACTGAAGCTTTCTTT	CASSRTGGSTEAFF
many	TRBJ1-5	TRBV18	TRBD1	TGTGCCAGCTCACCCCGGGACAGAGGCAATCAGCCCCAGCATTTT	CASSPRDRGNQPQHF
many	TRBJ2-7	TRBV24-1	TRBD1	TGTGCCACGAGTGACCCCGGGACAGGAGTATACGAGCAGTACTTC	CATSDPGTGVYEQYF
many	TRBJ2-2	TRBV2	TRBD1	TGTGCCAGCAGGGAAGGACAGGGGGCTACCACCGGGGAGCTGTTTTTT	CASREGQGATTGELFF
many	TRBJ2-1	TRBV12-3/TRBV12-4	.	TGTGCCAGCAGTTCTCCTTTGCGGGGAAACAATGAGCAGTTCTTC	CASSSPLRGNNEQFF